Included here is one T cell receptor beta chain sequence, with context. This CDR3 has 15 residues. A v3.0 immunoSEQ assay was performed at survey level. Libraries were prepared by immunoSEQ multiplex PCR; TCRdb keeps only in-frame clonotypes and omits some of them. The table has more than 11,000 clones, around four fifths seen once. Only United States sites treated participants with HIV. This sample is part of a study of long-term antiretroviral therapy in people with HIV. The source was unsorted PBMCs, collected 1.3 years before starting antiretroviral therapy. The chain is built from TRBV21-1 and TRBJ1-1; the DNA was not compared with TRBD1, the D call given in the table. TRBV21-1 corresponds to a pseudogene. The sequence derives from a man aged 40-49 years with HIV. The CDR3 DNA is TGTGCCAGCAGCAAAGCAAAGGGGGCGAACACTGAAGCTTTCTTT. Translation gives CASSKAKGANTEAFF.